Below, 25 T cell receptor beta chains from the same sample are listed, as sequenced in a study of blood T cell repertoires in COVID-19. The table came from immunoSEQ multiplex PCR; TCRdb's copy has only in-frame clones and leaves some out. Altogether fewer than 250,000 clones are present, about 88% being singletons, with the ten largest covering approximately 0.66%. Sequencing was done on a sample of peripheral blood. The receptor set was obtained from a man aged 40-49 years with acute or convalescent COVID-19.

The rearrangement joins TRBV27 to TRBJ2-1; 7 bases are shared with TRBD2. Germline values: CDR1 MNHEY, CDR2 SMNVEV (reference sequence). After removal of 3 bases from V and 5 bases from J, the junction contained 4 bases not matched to a gene. The CDR3 loop spans 14 amino acids. Written as DNA, the CDR3 is TGTGCCAGCAGTTTGCGGCGGGAGAACAATGAGCAGTTCTTC. Translating gives CASSLRRENNEQFF.

V usage is TRBV27 and J usage is TRBJ2-3; D unresolved. The CDR3 has 13 residues. CDR1 and CDR2 (germline): MNHEY, SMNVEV (reference sequence). V was cut by 4 bases and J by 11 bases, with 16 bases left in between. DNA of the CDR3: TGTGCCAGCAGTTCCCCTCGTGTAACTGTGCAGTATTTT. Translation: CASSSPRVTVQYF.

This chain connects TRBV24-1 to TRBJ2-1; 7 positions agree with TRBD2. J gave up 7 bases and V 5 bases, and 1 base lay outside the gene matches. The CDR3 is 12 amino acids. Germline V gene data show CDR1 as KGHDR and CDR2 as SFDVKD. The CDR3 sequence is CATSGAGNEQFF. CDR3 sequence (DNA): TGTGCCACCAGTGGAGCGGGGAATGAGCAGTTCTTC.

The chain joins TRBV5-6 to TRBJ1-2, with 8 bases aligning to TRBD1. The CDR3 spans 13 residues. Germline CDR1 is SGHDT and CDR2 is YYEEEE. V lost 4 bases, J lost 4 bases, and 3 bases stayed unmatched. CDR3 in DNA: TGTGCCAGCAGCCCGACAGGGGCCTATGGCTACACCTTC. It yields the protein CASSPTGAYGYTF.

The rearrangement joins TRBV19 to TRBJ2-6, with 8 bases aligning to TRBD2. CDR3 size: 17 residues. Looked up from germline, CDR1 is LNHDA and CDR2 is SQIVND (reference sequence). J was trimmed by 2 bases and V by 4 bases; bases with no gene match: 7. The CDR3 spells CASSTSGGFPGANVLTF. CDR3 DNA sequence: TGTGCCAGTAGTACGAGCGGGGGCTTCCCTGGGGCCAACGTCCTGACTTTC.

The chain couples TRBV6-2 or TRBV6-3 to TRBJ2-5; 8 bases line up with TRBD1. Germline V lookup: CDR1 MNHEY, CDR2 SVGEGT. The CDR3 is 18 amino acids. V lost 2 bases and J lost 1; bases outside the gene matches: 12. CDR3 DNA: TGTGCCAGCAGTTACAACCTGAACAGGGGGGAAGGCCAAGAGACCCAGTACTTC. As protein: CASSYNLNRGEGQETQYF.

This chain connects TRBV29-1 to TRBJ1-5; 10 nucleotides agree with TRBD1. In germline, CDR1 is SQVTM, CDR2 ANQGSEA. This CDR3 contains 14 residues. Trimming removed 6 bases from V and 4 bases from J; junction bases left unmatched: 6. The CDR3 DNA is TGCAGCGTGGCCTGGGACAGGGGTAATCAGCCCCAGCATTTT. It specifies CSVAWDRGNQPQHF. Filled out from reference TRBV29-1 and TRBJ1-5, the complete variable domain reads SAVISQKPSRDICQRGTSLTIQCQVDSQVTMMFWYRQQPGQSLTLIATANQGSEATYESGFVIDKFPISRPNLTFSTLTVSNMSPEDSSIYLCSVAWDRGNQPQHFGDGTRLSIL.

The J gene is TRBJ1-1, the V gene TRBV7-6; TRBD1 is a possible D gene (5 bases). Per germline, CDR1 SGHVS and CDR2 FNYEAQ. V was pared by 5 bases and J by 9 bases, with 10 bases between. This CDR3 region has 11 residues. CDR3 residues: CASSPGGQAFF. CDR3 bases: TGTGCCAGCAGCCCCGGGGGACAAGCTTTCTTT.

This clone was seen a single time. The chain links TRBV5-1 to TRBJ2-5, with TRBD2 identical over 10 bases. Germline V CDR1 and CDR2: SGHRS, YFSETQ. V was pared by 5 bases and J by 5 bases, with 9 bases of the junction left unmatched. CDR3 length: 15 amino acids. The CDR3 nucleotides are TGCGCCAGCAGAACTAGCGGGGCCCTGGGGGAGACCCAGTACTTC. Amino acid sequence: CASRTSGALGETQYF.

The chain couples TRBV7-9 to TRBJ2-5, with D tentatively TRBD1 (5 bases). Germline CDR1 is SEHNR and CDR2 is FQNEAQ (reference sequence). The germline V and J ends were trimmed by 1 base and 2 bases, with 17 bases remaining between them. CDR3 size: 17 residues. This chain's CDR3 is CASSLDGAGEWQETQYF. The DNA of the CDR3 is TGTGCCAGCAGCTTAGATGGGGCAGGAGAGTGGCAAGAGACCCAGTACTTC.

This chain links TRBV7-6 with TRBJ1-2; 8 bases are shared with TRBD1. V lost 8 bases, J lost 8 bases, and 10 bases stayed unmatched. The CDR3 loop spans 13 amino acids. Looked up from germline, CDR1 is SGHVS and CDR2 is FNYEAQ. The CDR3 DNA is TGTGCCAGCGGACAGGGTGTTTCGGGCGGCTACACCTTC. This translates into CASGQGVSGGYTF.

This clone was recorded once. The chain couples TRBV5-1 to TRBJ2-7, with TRBD2 matching 7 bases. Losses at the gene ends were 0 bases for V and 7 bases for J; bases not matched to a gene: 10. CDR1 and CDR2 from the germline V gene are SGHRS and YFSETQ. The CDR3 covers 15 residues. CDR3 in DNA: TGCGCCAGCAGCTTGGCCTTGGGAGGGCCGCGAGAGCAGTACTTC. It yields the protein CASSLALGGPREQYF.

The chain uses TRBV7-9 and TRBJ2-1; 7 bases align to TRBD2. The CDR3 length is 14 residues. Germline loops: CDR1 SEHNR, CDR2 FQNEAQ (reference sequence). V was pared by 8 bases and J by 10 bases, with 14 bases of the junction left unmatched. The CDR3 region has the DNA TGTGCCAGCCGGAGGGCGGGAGAAGGAGGGGAGCAGTTCTTC. It is translated as CASRRAGEGGEQFF.

V is TRBV13 and J is TRBJ2-5, with TRBD2 matching 8 bases. CDR1 PRHDT and CDR2 FYEKMQ come from the germline V gene (reference sequence). The junction had 10 bases not matched to a gene; V was cut back by 5 bases and J by 5 bases. This CDR3 contains 15 residues. CDR3 region: CASSPSGGAGETQYF. In nucleotides, the CDR3 is TGTGCCAGCAGCCCCTCGGGAGGGGCAGGGGAGACCCAGTACTTC. Based on the CDR3 plus reference TRBV13 and TRBJ2-5, the full variable domain is AAGVIQSPRHLIKEKRETATLKCYPIPRHDTVYWYQQGPGQDPQFLISFYEKMQSDKGSIPDRFSAQQFSDYHSELNMSSLELGDSALYFCASSPSGGAGETQYFGPGTRLLVL.

The chain carries TRBV10-3 and TRBJ2-7; 9 positions agree with TRBD2. CDR1 ENHRY and CDR2 SYGVKD come from the germline V gene. This CDR3 has 15 residues. Trimming removed 4 bases from V and 1 base from J; junction bases left unmatched: 5. The DNA for the CDR3 is TGTGCCATCAGTGCGCGGGAGGGCCAATCCTACGAGCAGTACTTC. It translates to CAISAREGQSYEQYF.

With regard to this clone: One junction end disagrees with the germline gene, perhaps due to a read error. The CDR3 DNA reads as TGCGCCACCAGCTATAGCCCGACAGGTTTGAACACTGAAGCTTTCTTT. It encodes CATSYSPTGLNTEAFF. This chain connects TRBV5-1 to TRBJ1-1, with a possible D match to TRBD1 (6 bases). Germline CDR1 and CDR2: SGHRS and YFSETQ. The CDR3 covers 16 residues.

This sequence joins TRBV18 and TRBJ2-5; weak D call: TRBD2 (6 bases). Looked up from germline, CDR1 is KGHSH and CDR2 is LQKENI. With 3 bases removed from V and 5 bases from J, the gap between germline ends came to 16 bases. The CDR3 is 15 amino acids. The CDR3 region is CASSPSGGEPETQYF. In nucleotides, the CDR3 is TGTGCCAGCTCACCCTCAGGAGGGGAGCCGGAGACCCAGTACTTC.

The CDR3 here is CASSQAVGANIQYF. The CDR3 region has the DNA TGTGCCAGCAGCCAGGCCGTGGGGGCAAACATTCAGTACTTC. The chain joins TRBV27 to TRBJ2-4; D is possibly TRBD1 (6 bases). V was cut by 6 bases and J by 6 bases, with 15 bases left in between. Germline V lookup: CDR1 MNHEY, CDR2 SMNVEV (reference sequence). The CDR3 extends over 14 amino acids.

This clone appeared once. This sequence joins TRBV11-2 and TRBJ1-3; tentative D call: TRBD1 (5 bases). The CDR3 is made up of 17 amino acids. Trimming cost V 0 bases and J 0 bases, with 12 bases left between them. Germline lookup yields CDR1 SGHAT and CDR2 FQNNGV. CDR3 in amino acids: CASSLETGSSSGNTIYF. CDR3 nucleotides: TGTGCCAGCAGCTTAGAAACAGGCTCGAGCTCTGGAAACACCATATATTTT. Based on the CDR3 plus reference TRBV11-2 and TRBJ1-3, the full variable domain is EAGVAQSPRYKIIEKRQSVAFWCNPISGHATLYWYQQILGQGPKLLIQFQNNGVVDDSQLPKDRFSAERLKGVDSTLKIQPAKLEDSAVYLCASSLETGSSSGNTIYFGEGSWLTVV.

The J gene is TRBJ1-2, the V gene TRBV7-2; D gene ambiguous. The germline V gene has CDR1 SGHTA and CDR2 FQGNSA. There are 14 residues in the CDR3. The V and J ends lost 4 bases and 6 bases respectively, with 15 bases between them. The CDR3 sequence: CASSYPPGINGYTF. The CDR3 nucleotides read TGTGCCAGCAGCTACCCCCCCGGGATCAATGGCTACACCTTC. The variable domain in full, with the rest retrieved from reference TRBV7-2 and TRBJ1-2, is GAGVSQSPSNKVTEKGKDVELRCDPISGHTALYWYRQSLGQGLEFLIYFQGNSAPDKSGLPSDRFSAERTGGSVSTLTIQRTQQEDSAVYLCASSYPPGINGYTFGSGTRLTVV.

The chain is built from TRBV2 and TRBJ2-3, with 7 bases lining up with TRBD1. The V segment lost 8 bases and the J segment 2 bases; nucleotides outside the gene matches: 10. This CDR3 has 15 residues. CDR1 is SNHLY and CDR2 is FYNNEI in the germline V gene. The CDR3, as DNA: TGTGCCAGCGGGGTAACAGGGGCGCCCACAGATACGCAGTATTTT. Protein product: CASGVTGAPTDTQYF.

This clone was detected once. This chain links TRBV5-1 with TRBJ2-3, with 8 bases fitting TRBD1. Losses at the gene ends were 0 bases for V and 6 bases for J; bases not matched to a gene: 6. CDR1 and CDR2 from the germline V gene are SGHRS and YFSETQ. CDR3 length equals 15 residues. DNA for the CDR3: TGCGCCAGCAGCTTGGCAGGGGGCCCCGGGGATACGCAGTATTTT. It yields the protein CASSLAGGPGDTQYF.

The rearrangement links TRBV6-5 to TRBJ1-1; 8 bases match TRBD1. The CDR3 extends over 13 amino acids. Losses at the gene ends were 4 bases for V and 4 bases for J; bases not matched to a gene: 2. The germline V gene has CDR1 MNHEY and CDR2 SVGAGI. The CDR3 here is CASSFQGATEAFF. The CDR3 bases are TGTGCCAGCAGTTTCCAGGGGGCCACTGAAGCTTTCTTT.

The table lists this clone with a few counts. The chain uses TRBV18 and TRBJ2-5; 8 bases map to TRBD1. There are 15 residues in the CDR3. V shed 3 bases, J shed 3 bases, and the junction held 6 bases outside the gene matches. Per the germline V gene, CDR1 is KGHSH and CDR2 is LQKENI. CDR3 in amino acids: CASSPPGGREETQYF. The CDR3 DNA reads as TGTGCCAGCTCACCCCCAGGGGGCCGCGAAGAGACCCAGTACTTC.

CDR3 in amino acids: CAWSVGAAGNTIYF. The CDR3 coding sequence is TGTGCCTGGAGTGTAGGGGCTGCGGGAAACACCATATATTTT. The V gene is TRBV30, the J gene TRBJ1-3; D might be TRBD1 (5 bases). This CDR3 is 14 amino acids long. The V and J ends lost 0 bases and 4 bases respectively, with 10 bases between them. The V gene's germline CDR1 is GTSNPN and CDR2 SVGIG (reference sequence). The full variable domain, rest sourced from reference TRBV30 and TRBJ1-3, is SQTIHQWPATLVQPVGSPLSLECTVEGTSNPNLYWYRQAAGRGLQLLFYSVGIGQISSEVPQNLSASRPQDRQFILSSKKLLLSDSGFYLCAWSVGAAGNTIYFGEGSWLTVV.